The next 26 T cell receptor beta chains were all read from a single sample in a study of T cell responses to AZD1222 COVID-19 vaccine. Clones were read by immunoSEQ multiplex PCR, and TCRdb kept only the in-frame ones, dropping some. Among 95,000 to 100,000 clones listed, more than 75% were seen once. The sample was peripheral blood, taken 28 days after the second AZD1222 dose. Receptor source: an adult who received the AZD1222 COVID-19 vaccine.

The chain couples TRBV18 to TRBJ2-1; no clear D. Germline V lookup: CDR1 KGHSH, CDR2 LQKENI. There are 13 residues in the CDR3. Trimming removed 2 bases from V and 5 bases from J, with 7 bases in between. CDR3 residues: CASSPGSHNEQFF. CDR3 coding DNA: TGTGCCAGCTCACCAGGATCCCACAATGAGCAGTTCTTC.

V usage is TRBV30 and J usage is TRBJ1-6, with TRBD1 as a possible D gene (6 bases). This CDR3 is built from 13 residues. Deletions cut 4 bases from V and 12 bases from J, with 16 bases between. Germline V lookup: CDR1 GTSNPN, CDR2 SVGIG (reference sequence). The CDR3 bases are TGTGCCTGGAACGGTCCAGGGGTGGGACCCCTCCACTTT. It translates to CAWNGPGVGPLHF.

The rearrangement links TRBV12-3 or TRBV12-4 to TRBJ1-1, with D maybe TRBD1 (5 bases). The CDR3 sequence is 13 residues long. Trimming shortened V by 2 bases and J by 6 bases, and 10 bases separated the two germline ends. The CDR3 sequence: CASSLPPRAEAFF. DNA for the CDR3: TGTGCCAGCAGTTTACCGCCCAGGGCTGAAGCTTTCTTT.

CDR3 in DNA: TGCGCCAGCAGCCCCTCGGGGGTTTACGAGCAGTACTTC. Amino acids: CASSPSGVYEQYF. The V gene is TRBV5-1, the J gene TRBJ2-7; D might be TRBD2 (6 bases). The CDR3 has 13 amino acids. CDR1 SGHRS and CDR2 YFSETQ come from the germline V gene. Trimming took off 4 bases at V and 4 bases at J, with 12 bases between the two ends.

The chain carries TRBV19 and TRBJ1-2; D is unclear. The CDR3 loop spans 14 amino acids. Germline V gene data show CDR1 as LNHDA and CDR2 as SQIVND (reference sequence). Trimming shortened V by 3 bases and J by 7 bases, and 15 bases separated the two germline ends. The CDR3 spells CASSIGVPARGYTF. The CDR3 DNA follows: TGTGCCAGTAGTATTGGGGTGCCAGCTCGTGGCTACACCTTC. The full variable domain, rest sourced from reference TRBV19 and TRBJ1-2, is DGGITQSPKYLFRKEGQNVTLSCEQNLNHDAMYWYRQDPGQGLRLIYYSQIVNDFQKGDIAEGYSVSREKKESFPLTVTSAQKNPTAFYLCASSIGVPARGYTFGSGTRLTVV.

The V and J genes are TRBV7-3 and TRBJ1-1, with D unresolved. The CDR3 extends over 13 amino acids. Trimming stripped 5 bases from V and 2 bases from J, with 9 bases between. Germline V gene sequence: CDR1 SGHTA, CDR2 FQGTGA. The CDR3 DNA reads TGTGCCAGCAGCACCCAGGCAAACACTGAAGCTTTCTTT. Encoded protein: CASSTQANTEAFF.

V usage is TRBV28 and J usage is TRBJ2-1; 8 bases map to TRBD1. Germline CDR1 and CDR2: MDHEN and SYDVKM. J was trimmed by 13 bases and V by 1 base; bases with no gene match: 9. The CDR3 covers 14 residues. The DNA for the CDR3 is TGTGCCAGCAGTTTATATCAGGGGGCATCTGGACAGTTCTTC. Its protein is CASSLYQGASGQFF.

This clone was found a few times. The chain recombines TRBV2 with TRBJ2-2, with TRBD2 as a possible D gene (6 bases). The CDR3 spans 18 residues. Trimming pared 6 bases from V and 1 base from J, leaving 21 bases between. Germline values: CDR1 SNHLY, CDR2 FYNNEI. CDR3 bases: TGTGCCAGCAGGGGCAGCTCTAGAGCGGAGGGGAACACCGGGGAGCTGTTTTTT. Protein sequence: CASRGSSRAEGNTGELFF.

The chain links TRBV5-1 to TRBJ2-7; 9 bases are shared with TRBD2. Germline CDR1 is SGHRS and CDR2 is YFSETQ. The CDR3 is 15 residues long. Germline trimming cut 0 bases from V and 4 bases from J; bases unmatched to any gene: 5. The CDR3 DNA reads as TGCGCCAGCAGCTTGGGGCTAGCGGGGCATTACGAGCAGTACTTC. Its translation: CASSLGLAGHYEQYF.

This chain uses TRBV11-2 with TRBJ2-1, with D perhaps TRBD1 or TRBD2 (5 bases each). Germline assignment: CDR1 SGHAT and CDR2 FQNNGV. The CDR3 is made up of 13 amino acids. Trimming removed 3 bases from V and 4 bases from J, with 7 bases in between. The DNA of the CDR3 is TGTGCCAGCAGCTTGGGGGTGTACAATGAGCAGTTCTTC. It translates to CASSLGVYNEQFF. Variable domain in full (rest from reference TRBV11-2 and TRBJ2-1): EAGVAQSPRYKIIEKRQSVAFWCNPISGHATLYWYQQILGQGPKLLIQFQNNGVVDDSQLPKDRFSAERLKGVDSTLKIQPAKLEDSAVYLCASSLGVYNEQFFGPGTRLTVL.

The chain joins TRBV21-1 to TRBJ2-1; TRBD2, the table's D call, was not compared with the DNA. TRBV21-1 is a documented pseudogene. This CDR3 comprises 16 residues. The CDR3 spells CASSTAGRSSYNEQFF. CDR3 nucleotides: TGTGCCAGCAGCACGGCGGGGCGAAGCTCCTACAATGAGCAGTTCTTC.

The V and J genes are TRBV4-1 and TRBJ1-1; D may be TRBD1 (5 bases). Trimming stripped 0 bases from V and 3 bases from J, with 14 bases between. This CDR3 is built from 16 residues. Looked up from germline, CDR1 is MGHRA and CDR2 is YSYEKL. The CDR3 sequence: CASSQDGAGGYTEAFF. As DNA, the CDR3 is TGCGCCAGCAGCCAAGATGGGGCAGGCGGGTACACTGAAGCTTTCTTT.

The chain employs TRBV7-2 and TRBJ2-5; no definite D call. The V gene's germline CDR1 is SGHTA and CDR2 FQGNSA. The CDR3 runs to 13 residues. Deletions cut 5 bases from V and 2 bases from J, with 9 bases between. CDR3 sequence reads: CASSQNEQETQYF. The CDR3 bases are TGTGCCAGCAGCCAGAACGAACAAGAGACCCAGTACTTC.

This clone was seen once. J is TRBJ1-2 and V is TRBV19; a possible D gene is TRBD1 (5 bases). The CDR3 spans 16 residues. Trimming removed 6 bases at V and 1 base at J, with 18 bases between. The germline V gene encodes CDR1 LNHDA and CDR2 SQIVND (reference sequence). CDR3 region: CASRNRGSTYNYGYTF. CDR3 nucleotide sequence: TGTGCCAGTAGAAATAGGGGCAGCACTTATAACTATGGCTACACCTTC.

The CDR3 here is CASSIGLARGTDTQYF. The CDR3 region has the DNA TGTGCCAGTAGTATTGGGCTAGCGAGGGGCACAGATACGCAGTATTTT. The rearrangement links TRBV19 to TRBJ2-3; a possible D gene is TRBD2 (6 bases). The CDR3 spans 16 residues. V was clipped by 3 bases and J by 1 base, with 14 bases between them. CDR1 is LNHDA and CDR2 is SQIVND in the germline V gene (reference sequence).

J is TRBJ2-7 and V is TRBV13; TRBD1 might be the D (6 bases). CDR3 length: 14 amino acids. Germline V gene data show CDR1 as PRHDT and CDR2 as FYEKMQ (reference sequence). V shed 5 bases and J shed 4 bases, with 15 bases lying between them. The CDR3 is CASSHRARGYEQYF. The DNA of the CDR3 is TGTGCCAGCAGCCACCGGGCGAGGGGGTACGAGCAGTACTTC.

This chain links TRBV30 with TRBJ1-6; a weak D match, TRBD1 (6 bases). CDR1 and CDR2 from the germline V gene are GTSNPN and SVGIG (reference sequence). The CDR3 is 14 residues long. V shed 4 bases and J shed 10 bases, with 17 bases lying between them. The CDR3 region is CAWKLAGVGSPLHF. CDR3 DNA: TGTGCCTGGAAGCTGGCAGGGGTAGGGTCACCCCTCCACTTT.

The rearrangement uses TRBV30 and TRBJ1-3, with no clear D. Germline values: CDR1 GTSNPN, CDR2 SVGIG (reference sequence). CDR3 length: 15 amino acids. V was clipped by 2 bases and J by 0 bases, with 11 bases between them. The CDR3 region has the DNA TGTGCCTGGAGTCGGATCGTAACCTCTGGAAACACCATATATTTT. Its protein is CAWSRIVTSGNTIYF.

J is TRBJ1-4 and V is TRBV29-1, with TRBD1 as a possible D gene (5 bases). The germline V and J ends were trimmed by 3 bases and 7 bases, with 12 bases remaining between them. The germline V gene encodes CDR1 SQVTM and CDR2 ANQGSEA. This CDR3 contains 13 residues. CDR3 amino acids: CSVEGLTGEKLFF. The CDR3 coding sequence is TGCAGCGTTGAGGGACTCACGGGTGAAAAACTGTTTTTT.

The chain links TRBV11-2 to TRBJ2-1, with TRBD2 identical over 11 bases. The CDR3 totals 15 residues. Germline CDR1 reads SGHAT; CDR2 reads FQNNGV. V lost 4 bases and J lost 2; bases outside the gene matches: 1. The CDR3 DNA reads TGTGCCAGCAGCTCTAGCGGGGGGCCCTACAATGAGCAGTTCTTC. Its protein is CASSSSGGPYNEQFF.

This chain joins TRBV28 and TRBJ2-7; 12 nucleotides align to TRBD2. The V gene's germline CDR1 is MDHEN and CDR2 SYDVKM. The ends lost 3 bases at V and 3 bases at J; junction bases unmatched: 6. CDR3 length: 16 amino acids. The CDR3 DNA sequence: TGTGCCAGCAGTTTTCAAACTAGCGGGAGGTTCTACGAGCAGTACTTC. Amino acids: CASSFQTSGRFYEQYF.

J is TRBJ1-2 and V is TRBV11-2, with 11 bases that match TRBD1. Germline V gene data show CDR1 as SGHAT and CDR2 as FQNNGV. This CDR3 has 15 residues. V dropped 5 bases and J dropped 4; count of bases not matched to a gene: 6. Here the CDR3 DNA reads TGTGCCAGCAGCCCGCGGACAGGGGGCCGCTATGGCTACACCTTC. Translated, it gives CASSPRTGGRYGYTF.

CDR3 amino acids: CASSPGLASYEQYF. As DNA, the CDR3 is TGTGCCAGCAGCCCAGGACTTGCCTCCTACGAGCAGTACTTC. V and J are TRBV13 and TRBJ2-7, with D possibly TRBD2 on 5 matching bases. The CDR3 is made up of 14 amino acids. The V gene lost 5 bases and the J gene lost 0 bases, with 11 bases spanning the gap. CDR1 is PRHDT, CDR2 FYEKMQ, per germline (reference sequence).

This clone has a single count. The CDR3 DNA reads TGTGCCTGGAGTGTACAAGGGGCTCAGCCCCAGCATTTT. Amino acids: CAWSVQGAQPQHF. This sequence joins TRBV30 and TRBJ1-5, with a tentative D call TRBD1 (5 bases). V was trimmed by 0 bases and J by 6 bases, leaving 9 bases between them. The CDR3 is 13 residues long. Germline CDR1 reads GTSNPN; CDR2 reads SVGIG (reference sequence). Based on the CDR3 plus reference TRBV30 and TRBJ1-5, the full variable domain is SQTIHQWPATLVQPVGSPLSLECTVEGTSNPNLYWYRQAAGRGLQLLFYSVGIGQISSEVPQNLSASRPQDRQFILSSKKLLLSDSGFYLCAWSVQGAQPQHFGDGTRLSIL.

CDR3 in amino acids: CASSVSSRFLEGGYTF. As DNA, the CDR3 is TGTGCCAGCAGCGTCTCCTCGCGATTCCTCGAAGGCGGCTACACCTTC. The J gene is TRBJ1-2, the V gene TRBV11-2; no reliable D call. V was clipped by 5 bases and J by 8 bases, with 24 bases between them. The CDR3 runs 16 residues. CDR1 is SGHAT, CDR2 FQNNGV, per germline.

The chain joins TRBV28 to TRBJ2-7; the match to TRBD1 covers 7 bases. This CDR3 is built from 13 residues. V lost 4 bases and J lost 1; bases outside the gene matches: 1. The germline CDR1 and CDR2 sequences are MDHEN and SYDVKM. CDR3 loop: CASSWDSSYEQYF. The CDR3 nucleotides read TGTGCCAGCAGTTGGGACAGTTCCTACGAGCAGTACTTC.